The clone carrying this T cell receptor beta chain showed up just a few times. The data were taken from a study of T cell repertoires in cytomegalovirus infection. V gave up 4 bases and J gave up 8 bases, with 14 bases separating them. This CDR3 region has 14 residues. Looked up from germline, CDR1 is SEHNR and CDR2 is FQNEAQ (reference sequence). TCRdb independently ran MiXCR on the reads; one entry per CDR3 protein. The table lists about 160,000 distinct CDR3 sequences, roughly a sixth of them singletons. This chain links TRBV7-9 with TRBJ2-2; D gene ambiguous. Sequenced sample: CD8+ T cells from PBMCs. The TCR comes from a human donor in good health (CMV status not recorded). Some clones in this sample may be carry-over from other donors' samples. The CDR3 region has the DNA TGTGCCAGCAGCTCACCCGGCCAGGAAGGGGAGCTGTTTTTT. It is translated as CASSSPGQEGELFF.